Shown below are 5 T cell receptor beta chains from a single sample sequenced in a study of blood T cell repertoires in COVID-19. Generated by immunoSEQ multiplex PCR, the TCRdb table keeps only in-frame clones and is missing some. Seen here are 61,000 or so clones, approximately 80% observed once, and the top ten hold approximately 6%. The sequenced material came from peripheral blood. All receptors derive from a woman between 65 and 79 years old with acute or convalescent COVID-19.

The chain has TRBV6-1 and TRBJ1-2; 10 bases match TRBD1. With V trimmed by 3 bases and J by 6 bases, 7 bases remained unmatched. From germline, CDR1 is MNHNS and CDR2 SASEGT. The CDR3 extends over 15 amino acids. The CDR3 protein is CASSDPWDRGHGYTF. The CDR3 DNA is TGTGCCAGCAGTGATCCTTGGGACAGGGGTCATGGCTACACCTTC.

This clone was found many times. The genes are TRBV19 and TRBJ1-5, with D maybe TRBD1 (6 bases). The CDR3 totals 12 residues. The germline CDR1 and CDR2 sequences are LNHDA and SQIVND (reference sequence). V shed 3 bases and J shed 7 bases, with 7 bases lying between them. The CDR3 region is CASSMRGQPQHF. CDR3 in DNA: TGTGCCAGTAGTATGAGGGGGCAGCCCCAGCATTTT.

The V call is TRBV9, the J call TRBJ2-2; D gene ambiguous. CDR1 SGDLS and CDR2 YYNGEE come from the germline V gene. The CDR3 consists of 12 residues. V gave up 0 bases and J gave up 7 bases, with 4 bases separating them. DNA of the CDR3: TGTGCCAGCAGCGTAGCAGGCGGGGAGCTGTTTTTT. Translating it yields CASSVAGGELFF.

The V and J genes are TRBV5-5 and TRBJ2-5, with D possibly matching TRBD1 (6 bases). The CDR3 contains 13 residues. CDR1 and CDR2 from the germline V gene are SGHKS and YYEKEE (reference sequence). V shed 5 bases and J shed 2 bases, with 10 bases lying between them. In DNA form, the CDR3 reads TGTGCCAGCAGTCCCGGGACACAAGAGACCCAGTACTTC. This codes for CASSPGTQETQYF.

This clone was detected a few times. The rearrangement uses TRBV4-1 and TRBJ2-7; TRBD1 aligns across 7 bases. The CDR3 is 14 amino acids. V trimming: 3 bases; J trimming: 3 bases; junction bases outside the gene matches: 5. From germline, CDR1 is MGHRA and CDR2 YSYEKL. CDR3: CASSQPGQFYEQYF. DNA for the CDR3: TGCGCCAGCAGCCAGCCGGGACAGTTCTACGAGCAGTACTTC.